This T cell receptor (beta chain) was profiled in a study of T cell responses to AZD1222 COVID-19 vaccine. Study-level points and caveats: Researchers took repertoire samples only after the peak T cell response had come. Nearly half of spike-specific TCRs reportedly target unmutated variant regions.

The assay was immunoSEQ multiplex PCR, and TCRdb's table has in-frame clones only and misses some. This table holds about 110,000 clones, roughly 90% found once. The V end was cut by 4 bases, the J end by 4 bases, with 11 bases between. Germline V lookup: CDR1 LNHDA, CDR2 SQIVND (reference sequence). CDR3 length equals 13 residues. A word on this clone: Its antigen is undetermined.

The clonotype comes from an adult who received the AZD1222 COVID-19 vaccine. The chain recombines TRBV19 with TRBJ2-7; D ambiguous. Material: peripheral blood, obtained 28 days after the second AZD1222 dose. The CDR3 loop reads CASSTRFGYEQYF. CDR3 coding DNA: TGTGCCAGTAGTACCCGTTTCGGGTACGAGCAGTACTTC.